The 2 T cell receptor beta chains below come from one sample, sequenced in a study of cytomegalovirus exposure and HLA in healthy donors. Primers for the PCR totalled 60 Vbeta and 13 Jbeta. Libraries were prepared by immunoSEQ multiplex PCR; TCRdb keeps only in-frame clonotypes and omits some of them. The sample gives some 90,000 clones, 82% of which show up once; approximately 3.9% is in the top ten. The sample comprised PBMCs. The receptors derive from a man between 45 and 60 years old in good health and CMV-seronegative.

The CDR3 DNA is TGTGCCAGCAGTTTATTAGCAGGGGACAGCAATCAGCCCCAGCATTTT. It codes for CASSLLAGDSNQPQHF. The rearrangement links TRBV28 to TRBJ1-5; TRBD1 might be the D (6 bases). CDR3 length: 16 residues. Between the trimmed V and J ends, which lost 1 base and 1 base, there was a span of 11 bases. The V gene's germline CDR1 is MDHEN and CDR2 SYDVKM.

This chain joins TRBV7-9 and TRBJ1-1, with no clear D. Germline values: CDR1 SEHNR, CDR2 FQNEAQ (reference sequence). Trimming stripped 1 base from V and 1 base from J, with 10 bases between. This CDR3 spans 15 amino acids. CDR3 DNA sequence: TGTGCCAGCAGCTTAGATGCGGTTTCGAACACTGAAGCTTTCTTT. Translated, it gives CASSLDAVSNTEAFF.